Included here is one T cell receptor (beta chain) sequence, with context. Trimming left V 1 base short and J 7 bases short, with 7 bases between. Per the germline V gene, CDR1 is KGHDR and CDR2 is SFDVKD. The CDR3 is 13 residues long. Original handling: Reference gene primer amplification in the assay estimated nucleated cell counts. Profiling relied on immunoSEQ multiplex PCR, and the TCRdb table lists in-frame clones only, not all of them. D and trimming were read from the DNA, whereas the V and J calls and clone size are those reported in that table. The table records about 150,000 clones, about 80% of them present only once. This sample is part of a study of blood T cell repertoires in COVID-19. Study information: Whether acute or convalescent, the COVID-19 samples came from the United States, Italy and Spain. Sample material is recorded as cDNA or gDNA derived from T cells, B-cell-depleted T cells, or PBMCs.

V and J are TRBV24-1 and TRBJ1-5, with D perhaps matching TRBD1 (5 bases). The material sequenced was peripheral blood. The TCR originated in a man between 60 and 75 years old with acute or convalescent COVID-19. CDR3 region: CATSDFRGQPQHF. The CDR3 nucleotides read TGTGCCACCAGTGATTTTAGGGGCCAGCCCCAGCATTTT.